Sequencing of this TCR beta chain was carried out in a study of shared clonotypes between healthy human individuals. Sequenced by immunoSEQ multiplex PCR; TCRdb stores in-frame clones only, minus some. The data contain 800,000 to 1,200,000 clones, around 82% of them singletons. The germline V gene encodes CDR1 LNHDA and CDR2 SQIVND (reference sequence). This CDR3 comprises 14 residues. V was clipped by 7 bases and J by 1 base; unmatched bases: 2. The chain uses TRBV19 and TRBJ1-4, with TRBD1 identical over 8 bases. The sample consisted of memory CD4+ T cells from PBMCs. The sample's subset: CD45RA-negative fraction. The clonotype comes from a man younger than 35 in good health. Some clones in this sample may be carry-over from other donors' samples. DNA for the CDR3: TGTGCCAGTAATGACAGGGGAACTAATGAAAAACTGTTTTTT. Translation: CASNDRGTNEKLFF.